Shown below are 22 T cell receptor beta chains from a single sample sequenced in a study of T cell repertoires in cytomegalovirus infection. No antigen has been identified for these receptors. Each CDR3 protein gets one entry after TCRdb re-called the reads with MiXCR. In the table there are about 900,000 distinct CDR3 sequences, more than 25% of which are singletons. Sequencing used cultured CD8+ T cells from PBMCs, obtained from culture after CMV antigen stimulation. Source of these receptors: a human donor in good health (CMV status not recorded). Some clones in this sample may be carry-over from other donors' samples.

This chain connects TRBV7-6 to TRBJ1-1, with 7 positions matching TRBD1. Germline V gene sequence: CDR1 SGHVS, CDR2 FNYEAQ. The trim removed 3 bases at V and 1 base at J, leaving 8 bases unmatched. The CDR3 loop spans 16 amino acids. CDR3 DNA sequence: TGTGCCAGCAGCTTGGGGGACAGCCTATGGAACACTGAAGCTTTCTTT. Translation gives CASSLGDSLWNTEAFF. Based on the CDR3 plus reference TRBV7-6 and TRBJ1-1, the full variable domain is GAGVSQSPRYKVTKRGQDVALRCDPISGHVSLYWYRQALGQGPEFLTYFNYEAQQDKSGLPNDRFSAERPEGSISTLTIQRTEQRDSAMYRCASSLGDSLWNTEAFFGQGTRLTVV.

There are a few counts of this clonotype. This chain connects TRBV7-6 to TRBJ2-7; no clear D gene. There are 11 residues in the CDR3. V lost 8 bases and J lost 5, with 10 bases in between. The germline V gene has CDR1 SGHVS and CDR2 FNYEAQ. The CDR3 sequence: CASGKWNEQYF. The CDR3 DNA reads as TGTGCCAGCGGCAAGTGGAACGAGCAGTACTTC.

The rearrangement uses TRBV2 and TRBJ1-2; D unclear. CDR3 size: 10 residues. The V end was cut by 8 bases, the J end by 8 bases, with 9 bases between. CDR1 and CDR2 from the germline V gene are SNHLY and FYNNEI. CDR3 in amino acids: CASSRDGYTF. The CDR3, as DNA: TGTGCCAGCTCCCGCGACGGCTACACCTTC.

This clonotype was counted at least ten times. The chain's CDR3 is CASSLDAGPAYNEQFF. Here the CDR3 DNA reads TGTGCCAGCAGCTTAGACGCGGGGCCAGCCTACAATGAGCAGTTCTTC. The rearrangement joins TRBV7-8 to TRBJ2-1; the D gene is possibly TRBD2 (6 bases). V was cut by 1 base and J by 2 bases, with 12 bases left in between. Germline-derived CDR1 and CDR2 are SGHVS and FQNEAQ. The CDR3 is 16 residues long.

This chain joins TRBV13 and TRBJ2-3; D is possibly TRBD1 or TRBD2 (5 bases each). The V gene lost 6 bases and the J gene lost 2 bases, with 18 bases spanning the gap. In germline, CDR1 is PRHDT, CDR2 FYEKMQ (reference sequence). CDR3 length equals 16 residues. As DNA, the CDR3 is TGTGCCAGCAGTGCCCGGGACCATGAAACCACAGATACGCAGTATTTT. Translating it yields CASSARDHETTDTQYF.

CDR3 nucleotides: TGTGCCAGCAGTTTGTATCTGGGAAGTGAAGCTTTCTTT. Its protein product is CASSLYLGSEAFF. The genes are TRBV12-3 or TRBV12-4 and TRBJ1-1; no clear D gene. Trimming took off 3 bases at V and 7 bases at J, with 12 bases between the two ends. The CDR3 covers 13 residues.

This clonotype has only a few counts. The J gene is TRBJ2-2, the V gene TRBV7-9; TRBD2 matches at 9 bases. The germline gives CDR1 SEHNR, CDR2 FQNEAQ (reference sequence). CDR3 length equals 18 residues. Germline trimming cut 5 bases from V and 0 bases from J; bases unmatched to any gene: 10. The chain's CDR3 is CASSPSPGLAPNTGELFF. In nucleotides, the CDR3 is TGTGCCAGCAGCCCGTCCCCGGGACTAGCACCGAACACCGGGGAGCTGTTTTTT.

The chain uses TRBV24-1 and TRBJ2-1; 9 bases line up with TRBD2. J gave up 6 bases and V 0 bases, and 5 bases lay outside the gene matches. CDR1 and CDR2 (germline): KGHDR, SFDVKD. The CDR3 extends over 16 amino acids. CDR3 nucleotides: TGTGCCACCAGTGATTTGCGGCGGGGGGGCCTCAATGAGCAGTTCTTC. Translation gives CATSDLRRGGLNEQFF.

There are a few counts of this clonotype. The gene calls are TRBV10-3 and TRBJ2-1; 14 bases match TRBD2. J gave up 7 bases and V 0 bases, and 5 bases lay outside the gene matches. The CDR3 totals 17 residues. Per germline, CDR1 ENHRY and CDR2 SYGVKD. The CDR3 DNA follows: TGTGCCATCAGTGAGTCGACTAGCGGGGGGGCCTTAAATGAGCAGTTCTTC. Protein: CAISESTSGGALNEQFF.

The chain couples TRBV7-9 to TRBJ1-2; no reliable D call. V shed 1 base and J shed 8 bases, with 14 bases lying between them. This CDR3 contains 14 residues. Per the germline V gene, CDR1 is SEHNR and CDR2 is FQNEAQ (reference sequence). The CDR3 DNA is TGTGCCAGCAGCTTAGTTGGAGCCGGTGGGGGCTACACCTTC. Translation gives CASSLVGAGGGYTF.

The rearrangement links TRBV19 to TRBJ1-5, with D possibly being TRBD1 (5 bases). CDR1 is LNHDA and CDR2 is SQIVND in the germline V gene (reference sequence). The V end was cut by 4 bases, the J end by 4 bases, with 14 bases between. The CDR3 sequence is 15 residues long. CDR3 in amino acids: CASSTSGAENQPQHF. DNA of the CDR3: TGTGCCAGTAGTACCTCTGGGGCCGAAAATCAGCCCCAGCATTTT.

The chain joins TRBV7-9 to TRBJ2-2, with a tentative D call TRBD2 (5 bases). Looked up from germline, CDR1 is SEHNR and CDR2 is FQNEAQ (reference sequence). Trimming shortened V by 5 bases and J by 2 bases, and 12 bases separated the two germline ends. CDR3 length: 15 amino acids. CDR3 loop: CASSPTRVNTGELFF. The CDR3 DNA follows: TGTGCCAGCAGCCCCACTAGGGTTAACACCGGGGAGCTGTTTTTT.

The chain uses TRBV7-2 and TRBJ1-6, with 8 bases identical to TRBD1. V lost 3 bases and J lost 2; bases outside the gene matches: 3. Germline V gene data show CDR1 as SGHTA and CDR2 as FQGNSA. This CDR3 region has 16 residues. The CDR3 reads CASSLTGEAYNSPLHF. For the CDR3, the DNA is TGTGCCAGCAGCTTGACAGGGGAAGCCTATAATTCACCCCTCCACTTT.

This rearrangement joins TRBV11-2 to TRBJ2-2, with D possibly being TRBD1 or TRBD2 (5 bases each). Germline-derived CDR1 and CDR2 are SGHAT and FQNNGV. The germline V and J ends were trimmed by 1 base and 12 bases, with 12 bases remaining between them. There are 13 residues in the CDR3. CDR3 loop: CASSLGDPRQLFF. The CDR3, as DNA: TGTGCCAGCAGCTTAGGGGACCCCCGGCAGCTGTTTTTT.

This clonotype has a handful of counts. The chain is built from TRBV24-1 and TRBJ2-2; D not certain. Germline values: CDR1 KGHDR, CDR2 SFDVKD. The V end was cut by 3 bases, the J end by 0 bases, with 10 bases between. The CDR3 runs 16 residues. In DNA form, the CDR3 reads TGTGCCACCAGTGATGCCGACCGAACGAACACCGGGGAGCTGTTTTTT. Protein product: CATSDADRTNTGELFF.

This clonotype turned up a few times. The CDR3: CASSPFGTSQPQHF. The CDR3, as DNA: TGTGCCAGCAGCCCATTTGGGACATCTCAGCCCCAGCATTTT. V is TRBV6-2 or TRBV6-3 and J is TRBJ1-5, with D possibly matching TRBD1 (6 bases). V was clipped by 6 bases and J by 6 bases, with 15 bases between them. The CDR3 sequence is 14 residues long. Germline CDR1 reads MNHEY; CDR2 reads SVGEGT.

The V gene is TRBV13, the J gene TRBJ1-3; D gene uncertain. Trimming took off 0 bases at V and 0 bases at J, with 15 bases between the two ends. The V gene's germline CDR1 is PRHDT and CDR2 FYEKMQ (reference sequence). There are 18 residues in the CDR3. The CDR3: CASSLGVEEFSSGNTIYF. The CDR3 DNA sequence: TGTGCCAGCAGCTTAGGCGTGGAAGAGTTTAGCTCTGGAAACACCATATATTTT. Supplemented by reference TRBV13 and TRBJ1-3, the full variable domain reads AAGVIQSPRHLIKEKRETATLKCYPIPRHDTVYWYQQGPGQDPQFLISFYEKMQSDKGSIPDRFSAQQFSDYHSELNMSSLELGDSALYFCASSLGVEEFSSGNTIYFGEGSWLTVV.

Comment on this clonotype: This could be a read error, since a much larger clone is one nucleotide away. The V and J genes are TRBV20-1 and TRBJ2-1; TRBD2 is a possible D gene (7 bases). The CDR3 contains 13 residues. The V gene lost 3 bases and the J gene lost 7 bases, with 13 bases spanning the gap. The germline V gene has CDR1 DFQATT and CDR2 SNEGSKA (reference sequence). The CDR3 DNA reads TGCAGTGCTAGGGGAGGGGGGGAGAATGAGCAGTTCTTC. Translating gives CSARGGGENEQFF.

Note on this clonotype: Since a much larger clone is just one base distant, this may be a read error. The chain joins TRBV7-1 to TRBJ1-6; TRBD1 agrees at 7 bases. TRBV7-1 is classed as an ORF, of uncertain function. The V segment lost 5 bases and the J segment 6 bases; nucleotides outside the gene matches: 10. The CDR3 covers 16 residues. CDR3: CASSRPHNRGNSPLHF. CDR3 bases: TGTGCCAGCAGCCGACCCCATAACAGGGGTAATTCACCCCTCCACTTT.

In this sample, this clonotype turned up a few times. V usage is TRBV6-6 and J usage is TRBJ2-2; 7 positions match TRBD1. The germline V gene has CDR1 MNHNY and CDR2 SVGAGI (reference sequence). The junction had 28 bases not matched to a gene; V was cut back by 6 bases and J by 0 bases. The CDR3 sequence is 23 residues long. CDR3 nucleotide sequence: TGTGCCAGCAGCCAGTACCCCTCGGTCGGGGACAGCACGACCCGCGCGAACACCGGGGAGCTGTTTTTT. Protein sequence: CASSQYPSVGDSTTRANTGELFF.

This sequence joins TRBV7-9 and TRBJ1-3, with 12 bases fitting TRBD1. V was pared by 5 bases and J by 4 bases, with 6 bases of the junction left unmatched. This CDR3 contains 16 residues. Germline-derived CDR1 and CDR2 are SEHNR and FQNEAQ (reference sequence). CDR3 protein: CASSPGQGAEGNTIYF. CDR3 DNA sequence: TGTGCCAGCAGCCCGGGACAGGGGGCGGAAGGAAACACCATATATTTT.

The chain is built from TRBV24-1 and TRBJ2-1; TRBD1 agrees at 12 bases. V shed 4 bases and J 8 bases; nucleotides not matched to a gene: 8. CDR1 is KGHDR and CDR2 is SFDVKD in the germline V gene. CDR3 size: 16 residues. The CDR3 sequence: CATSDPSGTGGDEQFF. The CDR3 DNA reads TGTGCCACCAGTGACCCTTCCGGGACAGGGGGCGATGAGCAGTTCTTC.